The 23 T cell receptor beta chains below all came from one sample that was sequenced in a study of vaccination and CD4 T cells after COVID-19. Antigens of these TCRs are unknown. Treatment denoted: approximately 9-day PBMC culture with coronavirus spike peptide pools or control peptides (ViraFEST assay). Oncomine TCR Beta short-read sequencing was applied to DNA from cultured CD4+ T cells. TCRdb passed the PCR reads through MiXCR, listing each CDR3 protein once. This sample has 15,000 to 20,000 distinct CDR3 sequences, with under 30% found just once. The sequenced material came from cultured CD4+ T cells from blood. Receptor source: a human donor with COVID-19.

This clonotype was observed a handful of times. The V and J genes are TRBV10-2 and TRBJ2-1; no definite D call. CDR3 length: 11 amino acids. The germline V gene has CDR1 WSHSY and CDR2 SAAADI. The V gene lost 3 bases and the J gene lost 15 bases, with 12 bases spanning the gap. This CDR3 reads CASSETQSPFF. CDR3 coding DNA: TGCGCCAGCAGTGAAACCCAAAGTCCGTTCTTC.

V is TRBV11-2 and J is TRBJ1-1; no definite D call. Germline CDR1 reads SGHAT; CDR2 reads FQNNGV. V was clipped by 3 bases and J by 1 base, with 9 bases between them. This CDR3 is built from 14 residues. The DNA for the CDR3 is TGTGCCAGCAGCTTGGGCAGTCAGAACACTGAAGCTTTCTTT. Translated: CASSLGSQNTEAFF.

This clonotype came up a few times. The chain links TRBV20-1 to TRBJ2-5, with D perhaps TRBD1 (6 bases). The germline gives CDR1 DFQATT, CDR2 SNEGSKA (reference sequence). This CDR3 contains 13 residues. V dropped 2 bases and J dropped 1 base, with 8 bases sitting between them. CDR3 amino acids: CSARWDTQETQYF. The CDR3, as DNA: TGCAGTGCTAGATGGGACACCCAAGAGACCCAGTACTTC.

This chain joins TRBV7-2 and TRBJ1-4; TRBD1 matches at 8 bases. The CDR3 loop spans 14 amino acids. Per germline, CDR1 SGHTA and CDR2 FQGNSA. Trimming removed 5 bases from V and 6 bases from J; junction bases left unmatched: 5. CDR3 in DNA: TGTGCCAGCAGCCGAGACAGGGGTGATGAAAAACTGTTTTTT. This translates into CASSRDRGDEKLFF.

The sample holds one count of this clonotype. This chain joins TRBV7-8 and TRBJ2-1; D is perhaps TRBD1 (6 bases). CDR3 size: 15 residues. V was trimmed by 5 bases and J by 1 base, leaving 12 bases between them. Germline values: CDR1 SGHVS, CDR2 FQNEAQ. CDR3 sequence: CASSPRDTSYNEQFF. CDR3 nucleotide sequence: TGTGCCAGCAGCCCAAGGGACACTTCCTACAATGAGCAGTTCTTC.

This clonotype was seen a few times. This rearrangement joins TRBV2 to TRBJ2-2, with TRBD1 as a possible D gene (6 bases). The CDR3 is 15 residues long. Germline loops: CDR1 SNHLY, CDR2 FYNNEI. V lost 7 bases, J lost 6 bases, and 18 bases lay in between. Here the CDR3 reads CASMRDTSQAGELFF. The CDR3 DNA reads TGTGCCAGCATGAGGGACACCAGTCAGGCCGGGGAGCTGTTTTTT.

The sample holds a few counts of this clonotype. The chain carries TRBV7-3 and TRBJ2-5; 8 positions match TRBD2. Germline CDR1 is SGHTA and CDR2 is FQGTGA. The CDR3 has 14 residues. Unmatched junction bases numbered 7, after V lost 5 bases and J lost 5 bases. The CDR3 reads CASSVSGGLETQYF. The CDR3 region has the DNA TGTGCCAGCAGCGTATCGGGGGGGCTTGAGACCCAGTACTTC.

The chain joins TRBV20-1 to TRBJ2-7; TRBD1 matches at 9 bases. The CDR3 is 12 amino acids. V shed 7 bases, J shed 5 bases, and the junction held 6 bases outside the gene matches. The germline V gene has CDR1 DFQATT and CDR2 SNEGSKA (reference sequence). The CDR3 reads CSGGTGKDEQYF. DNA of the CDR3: TGCAGTGGGGGGACAGGGAAAGACGAGCAGTACTTC.

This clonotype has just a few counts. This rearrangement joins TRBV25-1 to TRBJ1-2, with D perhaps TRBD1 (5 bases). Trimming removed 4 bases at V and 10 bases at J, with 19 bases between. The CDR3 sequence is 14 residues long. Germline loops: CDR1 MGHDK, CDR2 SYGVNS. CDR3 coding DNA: TGTGCCAGCAGTGCACCTCCGGGGGGACGGCACTACACCTTC. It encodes CASSAPPGGRHYTF.

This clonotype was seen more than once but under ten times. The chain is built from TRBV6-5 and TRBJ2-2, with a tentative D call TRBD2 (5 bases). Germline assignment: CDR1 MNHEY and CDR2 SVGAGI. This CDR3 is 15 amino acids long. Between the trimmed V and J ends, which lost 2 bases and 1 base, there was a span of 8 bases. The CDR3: CASSYRTQNTGELFF. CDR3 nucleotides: TGTGCCAGCAGTTACCGGACTCAGAACACCGGGGAGCTGTTTTTT.

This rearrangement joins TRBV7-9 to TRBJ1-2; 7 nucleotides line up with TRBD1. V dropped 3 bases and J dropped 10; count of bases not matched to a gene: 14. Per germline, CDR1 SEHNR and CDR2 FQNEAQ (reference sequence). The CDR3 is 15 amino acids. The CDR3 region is CASSFGGAQGNDYTF. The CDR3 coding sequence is TGTGCCAGCAGCTTCGGGGGGGCACAGGGGAATGACTACACCTTC.

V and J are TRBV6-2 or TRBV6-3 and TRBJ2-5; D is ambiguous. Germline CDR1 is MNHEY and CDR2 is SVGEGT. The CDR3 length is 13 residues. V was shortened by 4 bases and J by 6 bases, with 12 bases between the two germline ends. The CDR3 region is CASSSDTRQTQYF. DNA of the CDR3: TGTGCCAGCAGTTCAGACACCCGGCAGACCCAGTACTTC.

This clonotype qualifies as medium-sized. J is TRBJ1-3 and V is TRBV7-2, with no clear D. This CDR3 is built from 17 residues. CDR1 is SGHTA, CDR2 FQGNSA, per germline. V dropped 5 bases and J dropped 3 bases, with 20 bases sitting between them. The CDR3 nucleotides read TGTGCCAGCAGCCCCGCCGCTCTGGCGTTCCGTGGAAACACCATATATTTT. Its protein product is CASSPAALAFRGNTIYF.

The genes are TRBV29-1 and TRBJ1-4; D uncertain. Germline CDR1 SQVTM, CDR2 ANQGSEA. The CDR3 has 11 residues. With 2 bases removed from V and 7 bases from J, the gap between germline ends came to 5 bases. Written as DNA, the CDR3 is TGCAGCGTTGAAATCGCTGAAAAACTGTTTTTT. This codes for CSVEIAEKLFF.

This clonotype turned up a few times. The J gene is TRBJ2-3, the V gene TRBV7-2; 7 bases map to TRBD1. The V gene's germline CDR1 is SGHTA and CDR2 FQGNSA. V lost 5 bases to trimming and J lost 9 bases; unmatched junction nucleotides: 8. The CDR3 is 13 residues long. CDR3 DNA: TGTGCCAGCAGCCAAGACAGGGAACAGACGCAGTATTTT. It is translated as CASSQDREQTQYF. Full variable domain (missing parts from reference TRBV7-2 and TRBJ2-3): GAGVSQSPSNKVTEKGKDVELRCDPISGHTALYWYRQSLGQGLEFLIYFQGNSAPDKSGLPSDRFSAERTGGSVSTLTIQRTQQEDSAVYLCASSQDREQTQYFGPGTRLTVL.

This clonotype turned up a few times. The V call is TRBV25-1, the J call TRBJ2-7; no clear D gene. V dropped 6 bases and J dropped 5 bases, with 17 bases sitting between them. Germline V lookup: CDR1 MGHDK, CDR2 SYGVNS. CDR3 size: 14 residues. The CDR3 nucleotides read TGTGCCAGCAGAAACGGCGGAAGTAGAGACGAGCAGTACTTC. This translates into CASRNGGSRDEQYF.

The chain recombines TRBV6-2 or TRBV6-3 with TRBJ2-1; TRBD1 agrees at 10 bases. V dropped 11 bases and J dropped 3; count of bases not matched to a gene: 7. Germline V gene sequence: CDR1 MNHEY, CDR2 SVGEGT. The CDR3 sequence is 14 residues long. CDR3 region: CAARGQGDYNEQFF. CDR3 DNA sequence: TGTGCCGCTCGCGGACAGGGGGACTACAATGAGCAGTTCTTC.

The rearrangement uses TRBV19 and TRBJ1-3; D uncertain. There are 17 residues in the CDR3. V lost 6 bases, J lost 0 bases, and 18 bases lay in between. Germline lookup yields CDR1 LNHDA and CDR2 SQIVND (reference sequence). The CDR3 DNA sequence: TGTGCCAGTAGGGATACCGCTCTTACCGGCTCTGGAAACACCATATATTTT. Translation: CASRDTALTGSGNTIYF.

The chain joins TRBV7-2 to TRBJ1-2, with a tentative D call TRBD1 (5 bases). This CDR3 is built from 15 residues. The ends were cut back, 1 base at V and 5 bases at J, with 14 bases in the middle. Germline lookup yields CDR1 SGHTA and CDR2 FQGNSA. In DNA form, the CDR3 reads TGTGCCAGCAGCTTAGGGGGGTCCTACGTTTATGGCTACACCTTC. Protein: CASSLGGSYVYGYTF.

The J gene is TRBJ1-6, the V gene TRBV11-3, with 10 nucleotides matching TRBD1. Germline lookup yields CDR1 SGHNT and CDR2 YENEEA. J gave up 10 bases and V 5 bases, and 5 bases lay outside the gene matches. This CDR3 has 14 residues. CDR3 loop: CASSRDRGQSPLHF. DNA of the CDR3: TGTGCCAGCAGCCGGGACAGGGGACAATCACCCCTCCACTTT. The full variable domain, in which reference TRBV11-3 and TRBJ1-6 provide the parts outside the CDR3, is EAGVVQSPRYKIIEKKQPVAFWCNPISGHNTLYWYLQNLGQGPELLIRYENEEAVDDSQLPKDRFSAERLKGVDSTLKIQPAELGDSAVYLCASSRDRGQSPLHFGNGTRLTVT.

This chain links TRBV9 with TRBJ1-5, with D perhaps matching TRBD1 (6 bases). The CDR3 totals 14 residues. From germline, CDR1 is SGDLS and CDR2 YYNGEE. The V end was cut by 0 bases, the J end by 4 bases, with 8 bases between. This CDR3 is CASSVGGPNQPQHF. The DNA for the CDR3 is TGTGCCAGCAGCGTAGGGGGGCCTAATCAGCCCCAGCATTTT.

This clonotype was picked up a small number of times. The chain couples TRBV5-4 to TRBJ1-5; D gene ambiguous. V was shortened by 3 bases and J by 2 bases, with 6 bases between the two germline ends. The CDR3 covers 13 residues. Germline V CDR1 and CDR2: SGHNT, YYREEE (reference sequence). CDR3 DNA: TGTGCCAGCAGCTCTAACGGCAATCAGCCCCAGCATTTT. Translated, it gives CASSSNGNQPQHF.

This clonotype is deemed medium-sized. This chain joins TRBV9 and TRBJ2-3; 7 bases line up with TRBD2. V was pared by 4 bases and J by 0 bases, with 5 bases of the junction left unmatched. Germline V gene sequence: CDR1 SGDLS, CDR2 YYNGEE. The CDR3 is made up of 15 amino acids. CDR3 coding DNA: TGTGCCAGCAGCCCGTTGGGGGGGAGCACAGATACGCAGTATTTT. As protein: CASSPLGGSTDTQYF.